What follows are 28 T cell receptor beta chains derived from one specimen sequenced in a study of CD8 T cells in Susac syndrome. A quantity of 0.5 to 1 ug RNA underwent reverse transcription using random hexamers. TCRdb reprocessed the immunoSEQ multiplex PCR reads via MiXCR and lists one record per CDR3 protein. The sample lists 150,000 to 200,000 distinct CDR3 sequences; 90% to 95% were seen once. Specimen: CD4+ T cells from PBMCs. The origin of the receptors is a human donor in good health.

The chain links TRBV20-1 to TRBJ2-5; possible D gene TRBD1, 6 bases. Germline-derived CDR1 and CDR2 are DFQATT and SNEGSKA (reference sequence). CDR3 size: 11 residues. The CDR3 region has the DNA TGCAGCCAGGACAGTCAAGAGACCCAGTACTTC. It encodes CSQDSQETQYF.

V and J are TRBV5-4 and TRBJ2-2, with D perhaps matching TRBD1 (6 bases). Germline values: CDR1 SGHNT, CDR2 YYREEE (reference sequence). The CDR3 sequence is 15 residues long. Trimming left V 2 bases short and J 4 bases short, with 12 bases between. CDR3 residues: CASSFGGRGTGELFF. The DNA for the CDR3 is TGTGCCAGCAGCTTTGGGGGCAGGGGCACCGGGGAGCTGTTTTTT.

CDR3 nucleotides: TGTGCCAGCAAGGCAGGACTCCAAGTAAATGAGCAGTTCTTC. Its protein product is CASKAGLQVNEQFF. The chain joins TRBV11-2 to TRBJ2-1; a weak D match, TRBD2 (5 bases). CDR1 and CDR2 (germline): SGHAT, FQNNGV. The CDR3 is 14 residues long. With 7 bases removed from V and 7 bases from J, the gap between germline ends came to 17 bases.

The DNA of the CDR3 is TGTGCCAGCAGTTTGGGGGGACACTCCTACAATGAGCAGTTCTTC. It specifies CASSLGGHSYNEQFF. The chain carries TRBV12-3 or TRBV12-4 and TRBJ2-1; either TRBD1 or TRBD2 may fit D (6 bases each). The CDR3 runs 15 residues. V gave up 3 bases and J gave up 0 bases, with 9 bases separating them.

The CDR3 sequence: CAWSGQYNSPLHF. The DNA for the CDR3 is TGTGCCTGGAGTGGACAGTATAATTCACCCCTCCACTTT. The chain combines TRBV30 with TRBJ1-6; maybe TRBD1 (5 bases). This CDR3 contains 13 residues. Germline CDR1 GTSNPN, CDR2 SVGIG (reference sequence). V was clipped by 1 base and J by 4 bases, with 5 bases between them.

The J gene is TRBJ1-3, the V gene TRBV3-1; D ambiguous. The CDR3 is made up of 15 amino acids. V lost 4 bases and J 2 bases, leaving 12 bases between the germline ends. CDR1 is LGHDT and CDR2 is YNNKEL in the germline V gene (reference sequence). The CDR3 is CASSPQPGAGNTIYF. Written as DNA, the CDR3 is TGTGCCAGCAGCCCCCAACCCGGGGCTGGAAACACCATATATTTT.

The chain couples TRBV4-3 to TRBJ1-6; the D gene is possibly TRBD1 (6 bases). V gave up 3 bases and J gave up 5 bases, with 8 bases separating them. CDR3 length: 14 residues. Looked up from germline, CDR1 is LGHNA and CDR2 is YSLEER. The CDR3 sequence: CASSHGQNNSPLHF. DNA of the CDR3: TGCGCCAGCAGCCACGGACAGAATAATTCACCCCTCCACTTT.

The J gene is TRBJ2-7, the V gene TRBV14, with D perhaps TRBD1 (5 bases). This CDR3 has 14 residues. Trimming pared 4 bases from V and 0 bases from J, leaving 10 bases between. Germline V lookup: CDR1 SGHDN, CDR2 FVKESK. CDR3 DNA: TGTGCCAGCAGCCTGGACACCACCTCCTACGAGCAGTACTTC. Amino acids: CASSLDTTSYEQYF.

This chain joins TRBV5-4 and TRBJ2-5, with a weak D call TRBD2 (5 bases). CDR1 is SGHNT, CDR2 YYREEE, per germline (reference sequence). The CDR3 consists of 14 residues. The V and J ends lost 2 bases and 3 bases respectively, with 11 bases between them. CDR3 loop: CASSLAAAEETQYF. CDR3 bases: TGTGCCAGCAGCTTAGCGGCAGCCGAAGAGACCCAGTACTTC.

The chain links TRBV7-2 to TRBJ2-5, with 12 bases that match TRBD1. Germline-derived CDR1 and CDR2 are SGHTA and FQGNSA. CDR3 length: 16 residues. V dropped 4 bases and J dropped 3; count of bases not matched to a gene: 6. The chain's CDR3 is CASSSWDRGREETQYF. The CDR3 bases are TGTGCCAGCAGCTCCTGGGACAGGGGGCGAGAAGAGACCCAGTACTTC. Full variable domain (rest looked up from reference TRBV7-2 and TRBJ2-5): GAGVSQSPSNKVTEKGKDVELRCDPISGHTALYWYRQSLGQGLEFLIYFQGNSAPDKSGLPSDRFSAERTGGSVSTLTIQRTQQEDSAVYLCASSSWDRGREETQYFGPGTRLLVL.

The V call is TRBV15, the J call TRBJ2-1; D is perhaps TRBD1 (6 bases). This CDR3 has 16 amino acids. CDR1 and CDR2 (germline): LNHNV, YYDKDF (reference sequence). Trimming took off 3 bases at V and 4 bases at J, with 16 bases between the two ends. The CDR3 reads CATSSPRGGRYNEQFF. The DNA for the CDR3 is TGTGCCACCAGCAGTCCTCGAGGGGGAAGGTACAATGAGCAGTTCTTC. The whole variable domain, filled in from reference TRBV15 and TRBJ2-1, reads DAMVIQNPRYQVTQFGKPVTLSCSQTLNHNVMYWYQQKSSQAPKLLFHYYDKDFNNEADTPDNFQSRRPNTSFCFLDIRSPGLGDTAMYLCATSSPRGGRYNEQFFGPGTRLTVL.

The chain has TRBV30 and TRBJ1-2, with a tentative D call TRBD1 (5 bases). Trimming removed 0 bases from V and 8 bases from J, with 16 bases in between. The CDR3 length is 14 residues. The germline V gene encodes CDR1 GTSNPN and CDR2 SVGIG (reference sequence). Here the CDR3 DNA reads TGTGCCTGGAGTGTACTTGATATCGGGGCCGGCTACACCTTC. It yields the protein CAWSVLDIGAGYTF.

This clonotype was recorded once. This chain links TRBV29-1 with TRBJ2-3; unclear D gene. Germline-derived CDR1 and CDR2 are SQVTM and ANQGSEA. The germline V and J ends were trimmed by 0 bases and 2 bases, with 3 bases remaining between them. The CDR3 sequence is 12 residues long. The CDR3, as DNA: TGCAGCGTTGAAGAAAACACAGATACGCAGTATTTT. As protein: CSVEENTDTQYF.

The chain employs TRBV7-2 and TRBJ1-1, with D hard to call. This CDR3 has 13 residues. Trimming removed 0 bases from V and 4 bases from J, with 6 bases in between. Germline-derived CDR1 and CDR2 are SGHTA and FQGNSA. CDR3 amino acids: CASSLAEATEAFF. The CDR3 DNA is TGTGCCAGCAGCTTAGCGGAAGCCACTGAAGCTTTCTTT.

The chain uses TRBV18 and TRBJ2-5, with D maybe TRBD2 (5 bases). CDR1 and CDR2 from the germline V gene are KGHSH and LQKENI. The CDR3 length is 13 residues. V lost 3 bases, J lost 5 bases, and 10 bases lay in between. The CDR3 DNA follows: TGTGCCAGCTCACCCGTCGGCGGGGAGACCCAGTACTTC. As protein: CASSPVGGETQYF.

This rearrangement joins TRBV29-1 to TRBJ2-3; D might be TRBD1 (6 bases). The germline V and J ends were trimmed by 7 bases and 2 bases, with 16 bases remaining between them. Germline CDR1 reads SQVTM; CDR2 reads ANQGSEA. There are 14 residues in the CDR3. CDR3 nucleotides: TGCAGCGGTCAGCTGGGGGCCTTCACAGATACGCAGTATTTT. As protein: CSGQLGAFTDTQYF.

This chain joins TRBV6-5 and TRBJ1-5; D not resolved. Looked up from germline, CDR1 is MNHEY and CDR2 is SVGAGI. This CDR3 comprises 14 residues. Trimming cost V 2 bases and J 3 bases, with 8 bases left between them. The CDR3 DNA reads TGTGCCAGCAGTTACATCGGGGTCAATCAGCCCCAGCATTTT. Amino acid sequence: CASSYIGVNQPQHF.

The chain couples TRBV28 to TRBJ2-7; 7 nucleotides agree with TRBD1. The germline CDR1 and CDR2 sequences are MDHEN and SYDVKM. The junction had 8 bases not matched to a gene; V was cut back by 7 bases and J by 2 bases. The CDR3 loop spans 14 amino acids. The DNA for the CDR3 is TGTGCCAGCAATATCGCAGGGGGTCCCTACGAGCAGTACTTC. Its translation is CASNIAGGPYEQYF.

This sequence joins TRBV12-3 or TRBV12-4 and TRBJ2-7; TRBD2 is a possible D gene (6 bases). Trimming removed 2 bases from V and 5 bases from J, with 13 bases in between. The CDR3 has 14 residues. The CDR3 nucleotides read TGTGCCAGCAGTTTAAGCCGGGGGATAAACGAGCAGTACTTC. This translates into CASSLSRGINEQYF.

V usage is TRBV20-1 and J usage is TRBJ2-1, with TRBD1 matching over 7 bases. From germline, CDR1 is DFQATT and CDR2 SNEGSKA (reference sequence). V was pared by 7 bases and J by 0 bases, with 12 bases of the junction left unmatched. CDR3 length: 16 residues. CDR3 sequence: CSVEDRGQGSYNEQFF. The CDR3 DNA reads TGCAGTGTTGAAGATAGGGGGCAGGGCTCCTACAATGAGCAGTTCTTC.

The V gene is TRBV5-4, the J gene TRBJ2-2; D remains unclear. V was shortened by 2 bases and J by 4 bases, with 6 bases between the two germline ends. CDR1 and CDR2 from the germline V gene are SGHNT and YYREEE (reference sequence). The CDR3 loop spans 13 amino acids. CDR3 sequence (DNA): TGTGCCAGCAGCTTTGACACCACCGGGGAGCTGTTTTTT. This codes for CASSFDTTGELFF.

CDR3 sequence: CSAPGLPGGNEQFF. In DNA form, the CDR3 reads TGCAGTGCACCGGGACTACCGGGGGGCAATGAGCAGTTCTTC. The chain carries TRBV20-1 and TRBJ2-1, with 7 bases that match TRBD2. This CDR3 region has 14 residues. Unmatched junction bases numbered 11, after V lost 6 bases and J lost 6 bases. Germline CDR1 is DFQATT and CDR2 is SNEGSKA (reference sequence).

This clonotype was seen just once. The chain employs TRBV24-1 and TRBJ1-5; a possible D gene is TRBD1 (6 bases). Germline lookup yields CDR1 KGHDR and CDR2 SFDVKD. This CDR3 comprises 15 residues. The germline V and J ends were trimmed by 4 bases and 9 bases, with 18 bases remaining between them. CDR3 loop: CATSDSSGGLGPQHF. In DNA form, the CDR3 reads TGTGCCACCAGTGACTCTTCTGGGGGGCTCGGGCCCCAGCATTTT.

The CDR3 coding sequence is TGCAGTGCCGTTGACAGCATTAATGAAAAACTGTTTTTT. Its protein is CSAVDSINEKLFF. V usage is TRBV20-1 and J usage is TRBJ1-4; possible D gene TRBD1, 5 bases. The ends were cut back, 6 bases at V and 4 bases at J, with 12 bases in the middle. Per the germline V gene, CDR1 is DFQATT and CDR2 is SNEGSKA (reference sequence). The CDR3 totals 13 residues.

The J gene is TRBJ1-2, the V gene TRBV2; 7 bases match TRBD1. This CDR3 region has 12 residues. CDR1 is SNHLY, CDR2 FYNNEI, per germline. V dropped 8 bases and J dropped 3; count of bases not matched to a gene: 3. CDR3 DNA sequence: TGTGCCAGCTACGGGACAGACTATGGCTACACCTTC. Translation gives CASYGTDYGYTF.

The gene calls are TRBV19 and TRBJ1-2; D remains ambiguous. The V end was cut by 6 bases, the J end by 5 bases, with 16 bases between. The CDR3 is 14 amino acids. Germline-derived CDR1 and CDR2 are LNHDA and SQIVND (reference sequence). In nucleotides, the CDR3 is TGTGCCAGTAGGCCGGGTCAGTCGTCATATGGCTACACCTTC. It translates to CASRPGQSSYGYTF.

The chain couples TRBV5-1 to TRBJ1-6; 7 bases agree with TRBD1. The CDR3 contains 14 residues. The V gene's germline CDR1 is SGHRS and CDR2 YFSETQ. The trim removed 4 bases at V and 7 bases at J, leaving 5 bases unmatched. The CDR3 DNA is TGCGCCAGCAGCGGAGGGGACAGCAATTCACCCCTCCACTTT. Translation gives CASSGGDSNSPLHF.

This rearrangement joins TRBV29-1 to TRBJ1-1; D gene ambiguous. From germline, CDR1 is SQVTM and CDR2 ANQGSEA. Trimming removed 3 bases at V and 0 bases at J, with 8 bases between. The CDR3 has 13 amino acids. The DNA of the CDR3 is TGCAGCGTTGACGACTGGTTGAACACTGAAGCTTTCTTT. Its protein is CSVDDWLNTEAFF.